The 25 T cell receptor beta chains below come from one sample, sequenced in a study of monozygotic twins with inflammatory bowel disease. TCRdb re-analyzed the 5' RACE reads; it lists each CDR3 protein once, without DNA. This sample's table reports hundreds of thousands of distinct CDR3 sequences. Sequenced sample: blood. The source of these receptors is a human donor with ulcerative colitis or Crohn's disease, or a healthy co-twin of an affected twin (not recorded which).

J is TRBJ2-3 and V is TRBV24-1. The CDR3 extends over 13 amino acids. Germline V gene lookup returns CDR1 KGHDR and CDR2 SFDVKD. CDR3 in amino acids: CATSDLRLDTQYF.

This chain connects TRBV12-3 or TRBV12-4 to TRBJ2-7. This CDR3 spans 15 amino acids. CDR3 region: CASSLEGSASYEQYF.

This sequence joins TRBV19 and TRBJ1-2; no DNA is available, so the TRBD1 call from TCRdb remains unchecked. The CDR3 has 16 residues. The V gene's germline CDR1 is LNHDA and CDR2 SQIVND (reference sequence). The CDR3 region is CASSPQQTGGSYGYTF.

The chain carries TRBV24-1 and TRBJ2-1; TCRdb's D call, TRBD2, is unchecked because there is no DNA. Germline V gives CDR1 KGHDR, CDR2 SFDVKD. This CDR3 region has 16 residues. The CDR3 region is CATSDPGTSGRGEQFF.

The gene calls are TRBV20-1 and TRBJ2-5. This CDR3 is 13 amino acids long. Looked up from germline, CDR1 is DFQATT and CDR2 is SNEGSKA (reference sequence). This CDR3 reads CSARVVGGETQYF.

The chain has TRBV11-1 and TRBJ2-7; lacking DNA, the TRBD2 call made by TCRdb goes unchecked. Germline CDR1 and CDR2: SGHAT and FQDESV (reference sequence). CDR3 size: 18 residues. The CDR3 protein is CASSLALIFGTGEYEQYF.

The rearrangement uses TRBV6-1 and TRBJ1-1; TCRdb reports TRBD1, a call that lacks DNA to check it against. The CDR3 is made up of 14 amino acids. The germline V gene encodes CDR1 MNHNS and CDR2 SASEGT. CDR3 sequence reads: CASRMWEGGTEAFF.

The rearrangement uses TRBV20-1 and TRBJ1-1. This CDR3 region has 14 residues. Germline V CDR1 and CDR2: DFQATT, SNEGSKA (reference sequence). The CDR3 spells CSARDYVVNSKAFF.

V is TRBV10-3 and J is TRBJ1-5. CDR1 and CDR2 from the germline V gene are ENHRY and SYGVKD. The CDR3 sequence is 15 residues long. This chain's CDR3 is CAISENERRNQPQHF.

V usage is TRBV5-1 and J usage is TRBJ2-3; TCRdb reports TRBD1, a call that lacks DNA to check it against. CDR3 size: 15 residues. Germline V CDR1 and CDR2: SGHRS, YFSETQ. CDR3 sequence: CASSLSGGTTDTQYF.

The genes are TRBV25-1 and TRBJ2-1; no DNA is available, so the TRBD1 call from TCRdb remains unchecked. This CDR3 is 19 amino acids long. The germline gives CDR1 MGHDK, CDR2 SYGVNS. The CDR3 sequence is CASSPTKPGQGGNYNEQFF.

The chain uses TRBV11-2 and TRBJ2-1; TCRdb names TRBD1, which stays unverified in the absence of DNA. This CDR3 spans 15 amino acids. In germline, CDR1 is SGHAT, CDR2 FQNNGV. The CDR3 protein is CASSTTGGAYNEQFF.

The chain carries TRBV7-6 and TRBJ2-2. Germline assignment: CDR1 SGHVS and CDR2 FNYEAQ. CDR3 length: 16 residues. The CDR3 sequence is CASSLEIGRNTGELFF.

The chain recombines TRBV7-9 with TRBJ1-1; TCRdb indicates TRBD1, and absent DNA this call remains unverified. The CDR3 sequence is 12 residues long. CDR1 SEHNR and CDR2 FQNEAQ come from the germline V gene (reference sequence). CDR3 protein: CASSAGPGGAFF.

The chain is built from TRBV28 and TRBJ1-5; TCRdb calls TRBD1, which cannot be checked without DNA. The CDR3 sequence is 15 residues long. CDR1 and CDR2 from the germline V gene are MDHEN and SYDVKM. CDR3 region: CASSLYGQGNQPQYF.

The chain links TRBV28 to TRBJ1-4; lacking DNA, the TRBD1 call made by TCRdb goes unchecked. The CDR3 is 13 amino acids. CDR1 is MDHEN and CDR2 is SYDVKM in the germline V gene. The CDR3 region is CASLEGVNEKLFF.

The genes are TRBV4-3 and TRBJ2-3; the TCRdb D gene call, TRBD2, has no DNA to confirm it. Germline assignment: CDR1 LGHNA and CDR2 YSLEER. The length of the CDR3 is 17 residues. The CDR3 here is CASSQGGRGSWADTQYF.

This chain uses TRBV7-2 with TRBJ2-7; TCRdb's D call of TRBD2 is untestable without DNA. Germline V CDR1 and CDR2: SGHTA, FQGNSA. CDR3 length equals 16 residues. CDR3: CASSPGGGLKRGEQYF.

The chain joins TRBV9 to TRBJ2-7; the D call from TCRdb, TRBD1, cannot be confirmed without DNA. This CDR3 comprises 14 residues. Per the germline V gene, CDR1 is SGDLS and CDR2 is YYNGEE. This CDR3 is CASSVTPGSYEQYF.

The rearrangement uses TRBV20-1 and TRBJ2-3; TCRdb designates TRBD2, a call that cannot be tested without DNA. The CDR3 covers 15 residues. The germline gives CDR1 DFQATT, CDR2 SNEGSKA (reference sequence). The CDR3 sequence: CSARFGGSTTDTQYF.

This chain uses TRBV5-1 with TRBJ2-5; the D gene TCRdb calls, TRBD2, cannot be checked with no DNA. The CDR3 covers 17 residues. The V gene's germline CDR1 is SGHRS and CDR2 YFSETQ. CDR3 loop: CASSSLRTSGGGETQYF.

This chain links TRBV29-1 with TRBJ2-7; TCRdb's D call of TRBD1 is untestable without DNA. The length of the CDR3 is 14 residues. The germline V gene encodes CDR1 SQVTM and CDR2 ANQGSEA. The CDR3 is CSVVSGTGGYEQYF.

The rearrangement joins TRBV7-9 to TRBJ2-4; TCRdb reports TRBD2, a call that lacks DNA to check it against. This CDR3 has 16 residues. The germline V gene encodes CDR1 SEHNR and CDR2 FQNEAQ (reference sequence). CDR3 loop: CASSPYAGGGKNIQYF.

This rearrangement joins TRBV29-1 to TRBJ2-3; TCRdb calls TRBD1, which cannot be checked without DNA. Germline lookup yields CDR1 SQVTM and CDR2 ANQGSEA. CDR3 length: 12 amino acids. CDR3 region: CSVRRPGVTQYF.

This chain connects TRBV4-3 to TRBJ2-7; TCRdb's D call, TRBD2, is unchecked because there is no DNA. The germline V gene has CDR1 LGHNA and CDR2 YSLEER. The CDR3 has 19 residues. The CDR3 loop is CASSQDRSAGTSGPYEQYF.